This T cell receptor (beta chain) derives from a study of shared clonotypes between healthy human individuals. About the study: A donor's plate count was three for CD4 naive and three for CD4 memory; CD8 naive had two and CD8 memory one. Study-wide results and caveats: Generation probability values for non-shared clonotypes were lower than those for clonotypes shared by all four donors.

Details on this clone: Its antigen is undetermined.

This table comes from immunoSEQ multiplex PCR, and its TCRdb copy is limited to in-frame clones, with some not included. The sample consists of around 700,000 clones, about three quarters of them appearing once. Looked up from germline, CDR1 is MDHEN and CDR2 is SYDVKM. The CDR3 consists of 15 residues. Trimming took off 3 bases at V and 2 bases at J, with 12 bases between the two ends. V usage is TRBV28 and J usage is TRBJ2-3; maybe TRBD2 (6 bases). The origin of this receptor is a woman in her thirties in good health. Sequenced input: memory CD4+ T cells sorted from blood. Specified subset: CD45RA-negative fraction. This chain's CDR3 is CASSFYSGFTDTQYF. The CDR3 DNA reads TGTGCCAGCAGTTTCTATAGCGGCTTCACAGATACGCAGTATTTT.